The 17 T cell receptor beta chains in this list originate from one sample, sequenced in a study of Graves' ophthalmopathy and Graves' hyperthyroidism. Amplification of TCR beta CDR3 regions used RNA transcripts. The authors performed first-round RT-PCR with HTBI primers and then a second-round multiplex PCR. TCRdb re-called the multiplex PCR reads through MiXCR, storing one row per CDR3 protein. In the table there are 500,000 to 700,000 distinct CDR3 sequences, about a fifth of which are singletons. Sequencing input: peripheral blood. These receptors were obtained from a woman aged 18 to 35 with stable Graves' hyperthyroidism. Some clones in this sample may be carry-over from other donors' samples.

Ten or more counts support this clonotype. A read error may produce the germline difference seen at one junction end. The chain has TRBV4-1 and TRBJ1-1, with D possibly TRBD1 on 5 matching bases. The V gene's germline CDR1 is MGHRA and CDR2 YSYEKL. The CDR3 loop spans 15 amino acids. CDR3 sequence: CASSQVGQGPAEAFF. CDR3 coding DNA: TGCGCCAGCAGCCAAGTAGGGCAGGGCCCGGCTGAAGCCTTCTTT.

The gene calls are TRBV6-5 and TRBJ2-7, with 10 bases that match TRBD2. Germline V gene sequence: CDR1 MNHEY, CDR2 SVGAGI. The V segment lost 0 bases and the J segment 2 bases; nucleotides outside the gene matches: 7. This CDR3 is 17 amino acids long. Written as DNA, the CDR3 is TGTGCCAGCAGTTACTCAAGAGATAGCGGGGGGACCTACGAGCAGTACTTC. The encoded protein is CASSYSRDSGGTYEQYF.

This clonotype was seen once. A much larger clone lies one base from this, so it may be a read error. For the CDR3, the DNA is TGTGCCTGGAGTCCGACTAGCAGCCGCCGGGGGGACCAGTACTTC. It yields the protein CAWSPTSSRRGDQYF. The rearrangement joins TRBV30 to TRBJ2-5; 7 bases map to TRBD2. Looked up from germline, CDR1 is GTSNPN and CDR2 is SVGIG (reference sequence). Germline trimming cut 2 bases from V and 10 bases from J; bases unmatched to any gene: 16. CDR3 size: 15 residues.

The chain carries TRBV28 and TRBJ1-2, with D unclear. The CDR3 totals 15 residues. Germline V gene sequence: CDR1 MDHEN, CDR2 SYDVKM. V dropped 4 bases and J dropped 2 bases, with 14 bases sitting between them. The CDR3: CASSSGTDGNYGYTF. In DNA, the CDR3 is TGTGCCAGCAGTTCGGGAACGGACGGGAACTATGGCTACACCTTC.

This clonotype was counted ten times or more. The chain links TRBV19 to TRBJ1-5; no definite D call. Deletions cut 6 bases from V and 2 bases from J, with 20 bases between. The CDR3 sequence is 17 residues long. Germline values: CDR1 LNHDA, CDR2 SQIVND (reference sequence). The CDR3 reads CASSYFGRGRGNQPQHF. The CDR3 DNA reads as TGTGCCAGTAGCTACTTCGGACGAGGGAGAGGCAATCAGCCCCAGCATTTT.

The V and J genes are TRBV29-1 and TRBJ1-3; D may be TRBD1 (5 bases). Germline V gene data show CDR1 as SQVTM and CDR2 as ANQGSEA. The V gene lost 4 bases and the J gene lost 0 bases, with 10 bases spanning the gap. The CDR3 length is 14 residues. CDR3: CSVVGDGSGNTIYF. In DNA, the CDR3 is TGCAGCGTTGTAGGGGACGGCTCTGGAAACACCATATATTTT.

This clonotype was counted many times. This chain links TRBV12-3 or TRBV12-4 with TRBJ2-5; D might be TRBD1 (6 bases). V was trimmed by 7 bases and J by 5 bases, leaving 20 bases between them. The CDR3 runs 15 residues. In DNA form, the CDR3 reads TGTGCCAGCAATCAATTTCGCAGGGGTTTTGAGACCCAGTACTTC. Its protein is CASNQFRRGFETQYF.

This clonotype came up a few times. The CDR3 reads CAWSVTNYGYTF. The CDR3 DNA reads as TGTGCCTGGAGTGTAACCAACTATGGCTACACCTTC. The chain recombines TRBV30 with TRBJ1-2; D is unresolved. Germline CDR1 GTSNPN, CDR2 SVGIG (reference sequence). The CDR3 covers 12 residues. Trimming left V 0 bases short and J 2 bases short, with 4 bases between.

In this sample, this clonotype turned up many times. The rearrangement joins TRBV11-2 to TRBJ2-7, with D possibly TRBD1 on 6 matching bases. Germline V gene lookup returns CDR1 SGHAT and CDR2 FQNNGV. The length of the CDR3 is 14 residues. V shed 3 bases and J shed 1 base, with 10 bases lying between them. The chain's CDR3 is CASSFDRWSYEQYF. The CDR3 DNA reads TGTGCCAGCAGCTTCGACAGGTGGTCCTACGAGCAGTACTTC.

The sample holds many counts of this clonotype. The gene calls are TRBV6-5 and TRBJ2-7, with unresolved D. The CDR3 runs 16 residues. V lost 0 bases and J 0 bases, leaving 12 bases between the germline ends. Germline CDR1 reads MNHEY; CDR2 reads SVGAGI. CDR3 sequence reads: CASSYSKQKYSYEQYF. The CDR3 DNA follows: TGTGCCAGCAGTTACTCGAAACAGAAGTACTCCTACGAGCAGTACTTC.

This clonotype has ten or more counts. This sequence joins TRBV29-1 and TRBJ2-7, with D possibly being TRBD1 (6 bases). The germline V gene has CDR1 SQVTM and CDR2 ANQGSEA. Trimming cost V 5 bases and J 3 bases, with 20 bases left between them. This CDR3 is built from 15 residues. CDR3 DNA sequence: TGCAGCGTTCTTACGGGGAGACAGGAAGGCTACGAGCAGTACTTC. Its translation: CSVLTGRQEGYEQYF.

The chain employs TRBV19 and TRBJ1-1, with no clear D. Per the germline V gene, CDR1 is LNHDA and CDR2 is SQIVND (reference sequence). The CDR3 totals 13 residues. V lost 3 bases and J lost 1, with 6 bases in between. In DNA, the CDR3 is TGTGCCAGTAGTATGCAAAGGAACACTGAAGCTTTCTTT. Its translation: CASSMQRNTEAFF.

This clonotype was observed at least ten times. This chain links TRBV6-1 with TRBJ1-1; D unresolved. Germline V gene data show CDR1 as MNHNS and CDR2 as SASEGT. The V gene lost 6 bases and the J gene lost 0 bases, with 17 bases spanning the gap. The CDR3 runs 16 residues. The CDR3 region has the DNA TGTGCCAGCAGCCCGCGGACCGGAATTATGAACACTGAAGCTTTCTTT. Translation: CASSPRTGIMNTEAFF.

This clonotype appeared many times. The chain uses TRBV27 and TRBJ2-7; 10 bases match TRBD1. The CDR3 spans 15 residues. Trimming took 3 bases from V and 5 from J; bases not matched to a gene: 7. Germline V gives CDR1 MNHEY, CDR2 SMNVEV (reference sequence). The CDR3 DNA sequence: TGTGCCAGCAGTTTTCAGGGACAGGGGAGGAACGAGCAGTACTTC. Amino acids: CASSFQGQGRNEQYF.

The V gene is TRBV29-1, the J gene TRBJ2-5; TRBD2 is a possible D gene (6 bases). CDR1 and CDR2 (germline): SQVTM, ANQGSEA. The CDR3 length is 12 residues. The V gene lost 4 bases and the J gene lost 0 bases, with 6 bases spanning the gap. The CDR3 DNA sequence: TGCAGCGTTGGGGACTACCAAGAGACCCAGTACTTC. This gives the protein CSVGDYQETQYF.

This clonotype occurred many times. This chain connects TRBV11-2 to TRBJ2-7; 7 bases agree with TRBD1. V was pared by 1 base and J by 2 bases, with 2 bases of the junction left unmatched. Per germline, CDR1 SGHAT and CDR2 FQNNGV. CDR3 length equals 14 residues. CDR3: CASSLVGTAYEQYF. The DNA for the CDR3 is TGTGCCAGCAGCTTAGTCGGGACAGCCTACGAGCAGTACTTC.

The CDR3 region has the DNA TGTGCCAGCACCGCACTACAGCCGAACACTGAAGCTTTCTTT. Its protein is CASTALQPNTEAFF. This chain connects TRBV6-1 to TRBJ1-1; D is undetermined. Looked up from germline, CDR1 is MNHNS and CDR2 is SASEGT. The CDR3 contains 14 residues. Trimming removed 7 bases from V and 1 base from J, with 13 bases in between.